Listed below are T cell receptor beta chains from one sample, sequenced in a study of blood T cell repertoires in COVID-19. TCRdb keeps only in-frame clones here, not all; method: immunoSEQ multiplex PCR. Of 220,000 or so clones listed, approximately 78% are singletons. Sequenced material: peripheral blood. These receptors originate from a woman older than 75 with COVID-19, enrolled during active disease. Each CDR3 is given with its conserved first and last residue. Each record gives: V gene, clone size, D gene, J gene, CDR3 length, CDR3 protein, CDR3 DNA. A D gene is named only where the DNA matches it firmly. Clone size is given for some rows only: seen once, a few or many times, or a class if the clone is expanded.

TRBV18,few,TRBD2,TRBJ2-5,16,CASSPPGLAGGETQYF,TGTGCCAGCTCACCACCGGGACTAGCGGGAGGAGAGACCCAGTACTTC
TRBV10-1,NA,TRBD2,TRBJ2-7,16,CASSASGGSRSYEQYF,TGCGCCAGCAGTGCTAGCGGGGGGTCCCGCTCCTACGAGCAGTACTTC
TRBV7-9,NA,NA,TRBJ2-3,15,CASSSQRSATDTQYF,TGTGCCAGCAGCTCCCAGCGGAGCGCCACAGATACGCAGTATTTT
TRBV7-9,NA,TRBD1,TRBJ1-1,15,CASSSWDRASTEAFF,TGTGCCAGCAGCTCTTGGGACAGGGCCTCCACTGAAGCTTTCTTT
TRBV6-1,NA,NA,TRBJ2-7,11,CASIEEAEQYF,TGTGCCAGCATTGAAGAAGCCGAGCAGTACTTC
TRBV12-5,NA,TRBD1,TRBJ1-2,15,CASGLGIRGASGYTF,TGTGCTAGTGGTTTGGGCATCAGGGGGGCCTCAGGCTACACCTTC
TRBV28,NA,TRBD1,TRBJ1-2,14,CASSLTGYNYGYTF,TGTGCCAGCAGTTTGACAGGGTACAACTATGGCTACACCTTC
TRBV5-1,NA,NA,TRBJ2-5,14,CASSFLPGAETQYF,TGCGCCAGCAGCTTCCTGCCGGGAGCGGAGACCCAGTACTTC
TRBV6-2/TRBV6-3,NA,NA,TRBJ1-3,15,CASSRDGVNGNTIYF,TGTGCCAGCAGTCGAGACGGGGTGAACGGAAACACCATATATTTT
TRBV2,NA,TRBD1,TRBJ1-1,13,CASRGQQNTEAFF,TGTGCCAGCAGGGGACAGCAGAACACTGAAGCTTTCTTT
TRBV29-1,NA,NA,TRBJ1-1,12,CSVAGANTEAFF,TGCAGCGTTGCAGGGGCGAACACTGAAGCTTTCTTT
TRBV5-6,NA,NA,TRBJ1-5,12,CASSLAGRPQHF,TGTGCCAGCAGCTTGGCAGGGCGGCCCCAGCATTTT
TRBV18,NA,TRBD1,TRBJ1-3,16,CASSSRTGESGNTIYF,TGTGCCAGCTCATCCCGGACAGGGGAAAGTGGAAACACCATATATTTT
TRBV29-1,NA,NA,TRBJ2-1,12,CSVGGQSGEQFF,TGCAGCGTGGGGGGACAGTCAGGTGAGCAGTTCTTC
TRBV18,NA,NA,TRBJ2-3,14,CASSPNPTMGTQYF,TGTGCCAGCTCACCAAATCCGACTATGGGTACGCAGTATTTT
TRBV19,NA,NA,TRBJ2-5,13,CATRRAPKETQYF,TGTGCCACCAGGAGGGCCCCTAAAGAGACCCAGTACTTC
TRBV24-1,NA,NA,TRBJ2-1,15,CATSDVGSSYNEQFF,TGTGCCACCAGTGATGTCGGGAGCTCCTACAATGAGCAGTTCTTC
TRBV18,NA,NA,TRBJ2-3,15,CASSPRLSSTDTQYF,TGTGCCAGCTCACCACGTTTGAGTAGCACAGATACGCAGTATTTT
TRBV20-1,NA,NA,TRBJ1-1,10,CSARAIEAFF,TGCAGTGCTAGAGCCATTGAAGCTTTCTTT
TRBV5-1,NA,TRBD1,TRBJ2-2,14,CASVGQRSGGELFF,TGCGCCAGCGTGGGACAGAGATCCGGCGGGGAGCTGTTTTTT
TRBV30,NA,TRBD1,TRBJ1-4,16,CAWSVSGTGQNEKLFF,TGTGCCTGGAGTGTATCCGGGACAGGGCAAAATGAAAAACTGTTTTTT
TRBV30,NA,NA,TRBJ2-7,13,CAWSVRGWAEQYF,TGTGCCTGGAGTGTAAGGGGGTGGGCAGAGCAGTACTTC
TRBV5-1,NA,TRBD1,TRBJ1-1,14,CASSFDRGLTEAFF,TGCGCCAGCAGCTTTGACAGGGGGCTGACTGAAGCTTTCTTT
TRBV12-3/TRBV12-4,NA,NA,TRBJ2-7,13,CASSLSAVYEQYF,TGTGCCAGCAGTTTGTCGGCGGTCTACGAGCAGTACTTC
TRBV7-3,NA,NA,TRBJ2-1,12,CASSWGGDEQFF,TGTGCCAGCAGCTGGGGGGGCGATGAGCAGTTCTTC
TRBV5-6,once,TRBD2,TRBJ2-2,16,CASSGATSGGAGELFF,TGTGCCAGCAGCGGGGCGACTAGCGGGGGGGCCGGGGAGCTGTTTTTT
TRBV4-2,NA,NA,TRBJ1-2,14,CASSPGAGSYGYTF,TGTGCCAGCAGCCCGGGAGCGGGGTCATATGGCTACACCTTC
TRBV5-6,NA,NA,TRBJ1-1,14,CASSLTQLSTEAFF,TGTGCCAGCAGCTTGACACAGTTAAGCACTGAAGCTTTCTTT
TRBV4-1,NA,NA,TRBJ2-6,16,CASSQVRGTGANVLTF,TGCGCCAGCAGCCAAGTAAGGGGGACTGGGGCCAACGTCCTGACTTTC
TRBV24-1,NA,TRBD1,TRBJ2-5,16,CATSEPGTGLQETQYF,TGTGCCACCAGTGAACCGGGGACAGGGCTACAAGAGACCCAGTACTTC
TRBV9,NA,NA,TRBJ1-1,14,CASSGGIFLTEAFF,TGTGCCAGCAGCGGAGGAATCTTTCTCACTGAAGCTTTCTTT
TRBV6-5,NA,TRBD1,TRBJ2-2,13,CATDRGRTGELFF,TGTGCCACCGACAGGGGGCGCACCGGGGAGCTGTTTTTT
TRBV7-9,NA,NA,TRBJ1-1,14,CASSPDYLNTEAFF,TGTGCCAGCAGCCCGGACTACCTGAACACTGAAGCTTTCTTT
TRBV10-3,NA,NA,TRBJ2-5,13,CAISAREQETQYF,TGTGCCATCAGCGCCCGGGAGCAAGAGACCCAGTACTTC
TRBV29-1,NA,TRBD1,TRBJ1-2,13,CSVEDGDSDGYTF,TGCAGCGTTGAAGATGGGGACAGCGATGGCTACACCTTC
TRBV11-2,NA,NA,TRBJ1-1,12,CASSYDRSEAFF,TGTGCCAGCAGCTACGACAGGTCTGAAGCTTTCTTT
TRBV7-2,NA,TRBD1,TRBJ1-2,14,CASSVYDRGRGYTF,TGTGCCAGCAGCGTATATGACAGGGGGCGAGGCTACACCTTC
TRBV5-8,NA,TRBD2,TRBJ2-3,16,CASSERLAGGTDTQYF,TGTGCCAGCAGCGAGCGACTAGCGGGGGGCACAGATACGCAGTATTTT
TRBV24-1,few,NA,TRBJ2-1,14,CATSDVGPYNEQFF,TGTGCCACCAGTGATGTGGGCCCTTACAATGAGCAGTTCTTC
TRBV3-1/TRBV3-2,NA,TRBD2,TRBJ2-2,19,CASSQPSLAGGPRGGELFF,TGTGCCAGCAGCCAACCTTCGCTAGCGGGAGGGCCTCGGGGCGGGGAGCTGTTTTTT
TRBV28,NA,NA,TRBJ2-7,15,CASSSPQESSYEQYF,TGTGCCAGCAGTTCCCCCCAAGAGAGCTCCTACGAGCAGTACTTC
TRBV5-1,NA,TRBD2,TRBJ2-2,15,CASSLNSGGAGELFF,TGCGCCAGCAGCTTGAATAGCGGGGGGGCCGGGGAGCTGTTTTTT
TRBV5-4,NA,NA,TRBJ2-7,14,CASSVSSRTYEQYF,TGTGCCAGCAGCGTGAGTAGCAGAACCTACGAGCAGTACTTC
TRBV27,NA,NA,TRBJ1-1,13,CASSSPSGAEAFF,TGTGCCAGCAGCTCTCCTTCAGGTGCGGAAGCTTTCTTT
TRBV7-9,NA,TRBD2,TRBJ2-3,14,CASSLTGGTDTQYF,TGTGCCAGCAGCTTAACGGGAGGTACAGATACGCAGTATTTT
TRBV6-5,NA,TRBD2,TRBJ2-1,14,CASRGGRAGNEQFF,TGTGCCAGCCGGGGCGGGAGGGCCGGCAATGAGCAGTTCTTC